One sample yielded the 28 T cell receptor beta chains listed below, sequenced in a study of OX40 agonist ivuxolimab in advanced cancers. This table comes from immunoSEQ multiplex PCR, and its TCRdb copy is limited to in-frame clones, with some not included. The table lists fewer than 65,000 clones, about 89% of them singletons. The sequenced sample was CD4+ or CD8+ T cells sorted from blood, obtained in a trial of the OX40 agonist ivuxolimab. Every receptor here comes from an adult with an advanced solid tumor such as melanoma, head and neck, liver or kidney cancer.

J is TRBJ2-5 and V is TRBV5-1, with TRBD2 matching 10 bases. This CDR3 comprises 16 residues. J gave up 4 bases and V 1 base, and 7 bases lay outside the gene matches. Per the germline V gene, CDR1 is SGHRS and CDR2 is YFSETQ. Written as DNA, the CDR3 is TGCGCCAGCAGCTTGCAAAGCGGGGGGGTCTCAGAGACCCAGTACTTC. It is translated as CASSLQSGGVSETQYF.

The chain is built from TRBV5-1 and TRBJ2-5; a possible D gene is TRBD2 (5 bases). The V gene lost 3 bases and the J gene lost 5 bases, with 20 bases spanning the gap. Per the germline V gene, CDR1 is SGHRS and CDR2 is YFSETQ. CDR3 size: 16 residues. The CDR3 DNA is TGCGCCAGCAGCTCGCCGGGATCCTCTTGGGAGGAGACCCAGTACTTC. Protein product: CASSSPGSSWEETQYF.

The CDR3 DNA reads as TGTGCCAGCAGCCCCGACCGGGACAGAAATGAGCAGTTCTTC. Translation gives CASSPDRDRNEQFF. This chain joins TRBV7-9 and TRBJ2-1, with 7 bases lining up with TRBD1. The CDR3 is made up of 14 amino acids. Trimming took 5 bases from V and 7 from J; bases not matched to a gene: 8. Looked up from germline, CDR1 is SEHNR and CDR2 is FQNEAQ (reference sequence).

This clone was recorded only once. The V gene is TRBV30, the J gene TRBJ2-5, with a tentative D call TRBD1 (5 bases). Trimming pared 0 bases from V and 1 base from J, leaving 9 bases between. Per the germline V gene, CDR1 is GTSNPN and CDR2 is SVGIG (reference sequence). The CDR3 consists of 14 residues. In DNA, the CDR3 is TGTGCCTGGAGTGTCTGGACATCCCAAGAGACCCAGTACTTC. Translation gives CAWSVWTSQETQYF.

The V call is TRBV2, the J call TRBJ2-7, with D maybe TRBD1 (6 bases). Germline V gene lookup returns CDR1 SNHLY and CDR2 FYNNEI. Trimming removed 7 bases from V and 4 bases from J, with 17 bases in between. The CDR3 runs 14 residues. The CDR3 here is CASNGAGVRYEQYF. The CDR3 DNA reads as TGTGCCAGCAATGGGGCAGGGGTGAGGTACGAGCAGTACTTC.

The chain couples TRBV28 to TRBJ1-5; the match to TRBD1 covers 7 bases. This CDR3 spans 16 amino acids. Germline V gives CDR1 MDHEN, CDR2 SYDVKM. Unmatched junction bases numbered 12, after V lost 6 bases and J lost 4 bases. The CDR3 region is CASRPQGNGRNQPQHF. The CDR3 region has the DNA TGTGCCAGCAGACCACAGGGGAATGGCCGGAATCAGCCCCAGCATTTT.

V and J are TRBV7-8 and TRBJ2-7, with D perhaps TRBD1 or TRBD2 (6 bases each). CDR3 length equals 17 residues. Trimming removed 5 bases at V and 0 bases at J, with 20 bases between. Germline CDR1 SGHVS, CDR2 FQNEAQ. DNA for the CDR3: TGTGCCAGCAGCCCCAGGGGAGGACGGCCGAGCTCCTACGAGCAGTACTTC. This codes for CASSPRGGRPSSYEQYF. Supplemented by reference TRBV7-8 and TRBJ2-7, the full variable domain reads GAGVSQSPRYKVAKRGQDVALRCDPISGHVSLFWYQQALGQGPEFLTYFQNEAQLDKSGLPSDRFFAERPEGSVSTLKIQRTQQEDSAVYLCASSPRGGRPSSYEQYFGPGTRLTVT.

The J gene is TRBJ1-2, the V gene TRBV28; 11 positions match TRBD1. Germline lookup yields CDR1 MDHEN and CDR2 SYDVKM. CDR3 size: 15 residues. The V and J ends lost 5 bases and 8 bases, in that order; junction bases with no gene match: 10. CDR3 in amino acids: CASSDQGQGEKGYTF. The CDR3 DNA is TGTGCCAGCAGTGACCAGGGACAGGGGGAGAAGGGCTACACCTTC.

Concerning this clone: Other DNA sequences in this specimen translate into the identical CDR3. This chain connects TRBV20-1 to TRBJ2-7, with no clear D. V was trimmed by 3 bases and J by 3 bases, leaving 6 bases between them. The germline gives CDR1 DFQATT, CDR2 SNEGSKA (reference sequence). CDR3 length: 11 amino acids. CDR3 sequence: CSASRGYEQYF. The CDR3 coding sequence is TGCAGTGCTAGCCGAGGCTACGAGCAGTACTTC.

The rearrangement links TRBV5-6 to TRBJ1-3, with no clear D. Between the trimmed V and J ends, which lost 4 bases and 2 bases, there was a span of 13 bases. Germline loops: CDR1 SGHDT, CDR2 YYEEEE. The CDR3 is made up of 15 amino acids. The CDR3 spells CASSPPGTPGNTIYF. In DNA, the CDR3 is TGTGCCAGCAGCCCCCCAGGAACGCCTGGAAACACCATATATTTT.

The chain couples TRBV14 to TRBJ2-3; unclear D gene. Trimming shortened V by 4 bases and J by 4 bases, and 12 bases separated the two germline ends. Germline loops: CDR1 SGHDN, CDR2 FVKESK. The CDR3 length is 14 residues. CDR3 DNA: TGTGCCAGCAGCCCGGGTCTGGCTTCAGATACGCAGTATTTT. This translates into CASSPGLASDTQYF.

This chain links TRBV2 with TRBJ2-7, with D perhaps TRBD1 or TRBD2 (5 bases each). Trimming shortened V by 6 bases and J by 2 bases, and 11 bases separated the two germline ends. Germline V lookup: CDR1 SNHLY, CDR2 FYNNEI. The CDR3 sequence is 13 residues long. CDR3 residues: CASRGDSTYEQYF. The CDR3 nucleotides read TGTGCCAGCAGGGGGGATTCAACCTACGAGCAGTACTTC.

This chain links TRBV5-4 with TRBJ1-2; no firm D call. V shed 0 bases and J shed 3 bases, with 6 bases lying between them. Germline CDR1 SGHNT, CDR2 YYREEE (reference sequence). This CDR3 has 13 amino acids. The CDR3 protein is CASSLEGYYGYTF. Here the CDR3 DNA reads TGTGCCAGCAGCTTGGAAGGGTACTATGGCTACACCTTC.

The V gene is TRBV5-1, the J gene TRBJ2-7; perhaps TRBD1 as D (5 bases). V was trimmed by 0 bases and J by 4 bases, leaving 11 bases between them. Per germline, CDR1 SGHRS and CDR2 YFSETQ. The CDR3 extends over 14 amino acids. CDR3 region: CASSLGDRQYEQYF. For the CDR3, the DNA is TGCGCCAGCAGCTTGGGCGACAGACAATACGAGCAGTACTTC. The entire variable domain, with the rest obtained from reference TRBV5-1 and TRBJ2-7, is as follows: KAGVTQTPRYLIKTRGQQVTLSCSPISGHRSVSWYQQTPGQGLQFLFEYFSETQRNKGNFPGRFSGRQFSNSRSEMNVSTLELGDSALYLCASSLGDRQYEQYFGPGTRLTVT.

Comment on this clone: One junction end disagrees with the germline gene, perhaps due to a read error. This rearrangement joins TRBV30 to TRBJ1-2; unclear D gene. Per germline, CDR1 GTSNPN and CDR2 SVGIG (reference sequence). CDR3 length equals 11 residues. Here the CDR3 reads CAWSIGGPPLF. Here the CDR3 DNA reads TGTGCCTGGAGTATTGGTGGGCCCCCCCTATTC.

The chain couples TRBV27 to TRBJ2-7, with D uncertain. The CDR3 length is 13 residues. Germline V gene sequence: CDR1 MNHEY, CDR2 SMNVEV (reference sequence). Trimming shortened V by 6 bases and J by 2 bases, and 11 bases separated the two germline ends. Here the CDR3 reads CASSPRVAYEQYF. CDR3 DNA sequence: TGTGCCAGCAGCCCTAGGGTAGCCTACGAGCAGTACTTC.

The rearrangement links TRBV10-3 to TRBJ1-2, with 10 positions matching TRBD1. CDR1 is ENHRY, CDR2 SYGVKD, per germline. CDR3 length: 16 amino acids. J was trimmed by 7 bases and V by 0 bases; bases with no gene match: 8. In nucleotides, the CDR3 is TGTGCCATCAGTGAGTCGGGTGGGGACAGGGGCTCTGGCTACACCTTC. Protein sequence: CAISESGGDRGSGYTF.

This clone was detected once. The V and J genes are TRBV11-2 and TRBJ1-2; D remains ambiguous. V lost 3 bases and J lost 8, with 16 bases in between. The V gene's germline CDR1 is SGHAT and CDR2 FQNNGV. There are 14 residues in the CDR3. DNA for the CDR3: TGTGCCAGCAGCTTGCTACCTCGGGGTGACGGCTACACCTTC. Its protein is CASSLLPRGDGYTF.

This clone has a single count. The chain uses TRBV10-3 and TRBJ2-5; no reliable D call. The DNA end is more similar to TRBJ2-7, so the J call may be wrong. Germline CDR1 ENHRY, CDR2 SYGVKD. This CDR3 has 15 residues. The CDR3 DNA is TGTGCCATCAGTGAGCTTGGCGGCCACTCCTACGAGCAGTACTTC. It codes for CAISELGGHSYEQYF.

The chain recombines TRBV11-3 with TRBJ2-3, with TRBD2 matching 7 bases. With V trimmed by 1 base and J by 6 bases, 7 bases remained unmatched. The CDR3 is 15 residues long. Germline lookup yields CDR1 SGHNT and CDR2 YENEEA. CDR3 sequence (DNA): TGTGCCAGCAGCTTAGGTCGGACTAGTTCGGATACGCAGTATTTT. Its protein product is CASSLGRTSSDTQYF.

The chain employs TRBV21-1 and TRBJ1-5; TRBD1, the table's D call, lacks a check against the DNA. TRBV21-1 is assigned pseudogene status. The length of the CDR3 is 17 residues. The DNA of the CDR3 is TGTGCCACCCCGGACAGGGGGGTTAATTATAGCAATCAGCCCCAGCATTTT. Residues: CATPDRGVNYSNQPQHF.

The genes are TRBV6-1 and TRBJ1-3, with unresolved D. Trimming took off 3 bases at V and 6 bases at J, with 12 bases between the two ends. The CDR3 covers 14 residues. The germline CDR1 and CDR2 sequences are MNHNS and SASEGT. CDR3 sequence (DNA): TGTGCCAGCAGTGATGGACTTGGCCCAAACACCATATATTTT. This encodes CASSDGLGPNTIYF.

The genes are TRBV18 and TRBJ1-4, with 7 bases identical to TRBD1. The germline gives CDR1 KGHSH, CDR2 LQKENI. Germline trimming cut 2 bases from V and 7 bases from J; bases unmatched to any gene: 7. The CDR3 spans 15 residues. In nucleotides, the CDR3 is TGTGCCAGCTCACCAATGAGGGACAGTCGTGAAAAACTGTTTTTT. It is translated as CASSPMRDSREKLFF.

This chain uses TRBV19 with TRBJ1-2; 8 bases match TRBD1. Germline V gene data show CDR1 as LNHDA and CDR2 as SQIVND (reference sequence). After removal of 9 bases from V and 2 bases from J, the junction contained 8 bases not matched to a gene. The CDR3 runs 14 residues. The CDR3 nucleotides are TGTGCCAGCGCCGGGGACAGGACAAACTATGGCTACACCTTC. Protein sequence: CASAGDRTNYGYTF.

The V and J genes are TRBV7-9 and TRBJ2-7; no clear D. This CDR3 is 14 amino acids long. Germline V lookup: CDR1 SEHNR, CDR2 FQNEAQ (reference sequence). V shed 0 bases and J shed 0 bases, with 6 bases lying between them. The CDR3 reads CASSLAGGSYEQYF. CDR3 in DNA: TGTGCCAGCAGCTTAGCGGGCGGCTCCTACGAGCAGTACTTC.

The chain combines TRBV9 with TRBJ2-7; D possibly corresponds to TRBD1 (5 bases). Germline values: CDR1 SGDLS, CDR2 YYNGEE. The CDR3 consists of 16 residues. The V end lost 0 bases, the J end lost 2 bases, and 15 bases lay between the germline ends. CDR3 protein: CASSVEMGPQPYEQYF. The CDR3 nucleotides are TGTGCCAGCAGCGTAGAAATGGGGCCCCAACCCTACGAGCAGTACTTC.

The V and J genes are TRBV29-1 and TRBJ1-2, with D perhaps matching TRBD1 (6 bases). Germline CDR1 and CDR2: SQVTM and ANQGSEA. This CDR3 has 12 residues. With 5 bases removed from V and 6 bases from J, the gap between germline ends came to 13 bases. Written as DNA, the CDR3 is TGCAGCGTTCGGACAGACACGGATGGCTACACCTTC. It codes for CSVRTDTDGYTF.

The chain links TRBV5-1 to TRBJ2-3, with unresolved D. This CDR3 region has 13 residues. Trimming took off 3 bases at V and 4 bases at J, with 9 bases between the two ends. Germline CDR1 is SGHRS and CDR2 is YFSETQ. Written as DNA, the CDR3 is TGCGCCAGCAGCTACGGACCCCCAGATACGCAGTATTTT. Protein sequence: CASSYGPPDTQYF.